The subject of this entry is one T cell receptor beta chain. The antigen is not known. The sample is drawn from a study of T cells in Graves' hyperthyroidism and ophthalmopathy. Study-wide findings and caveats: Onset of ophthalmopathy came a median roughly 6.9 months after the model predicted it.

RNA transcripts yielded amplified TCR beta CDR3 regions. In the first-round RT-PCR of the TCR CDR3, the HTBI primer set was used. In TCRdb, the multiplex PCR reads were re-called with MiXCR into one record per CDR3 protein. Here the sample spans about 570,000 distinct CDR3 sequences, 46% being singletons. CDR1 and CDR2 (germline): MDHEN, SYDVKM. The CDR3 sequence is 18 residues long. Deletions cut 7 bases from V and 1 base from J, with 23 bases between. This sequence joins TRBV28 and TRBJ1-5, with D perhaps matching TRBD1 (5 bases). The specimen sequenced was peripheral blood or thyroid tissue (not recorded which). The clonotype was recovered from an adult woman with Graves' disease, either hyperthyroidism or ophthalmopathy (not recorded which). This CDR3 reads CASTLGGPRGPSNQPQHF. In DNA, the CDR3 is TGTGCCAGCACCCTCGGGGGACCCCGAGGTCCGAGCAATCAGCCCCAGCATTTT.